Each of the 7 T cell receptor beta chains below was sequenced from the same sample in a study of cytomegalovirus exposure and HLA in healthy donors. Sequencing was performed with immunoSEQ multiplex PCR; in TCRdb, only in-frame clones are kept and a portion is missing. The profile shows tens of thousands of clones, over 85% of them singletons. The sequencing input was PBMCs. These receptors were collected from a woman younger than 35 in good health and CMV-seronegative.

This clone was seen once. V usage is TRBV25-1 and J usage is TRBJ2-1; D possibly corresponds to TRBD2 (7 bases). There are 14 residues in the CDR3. V lost 4 bases and J lost 6, with 13 bases in between. Per germline, CDR1 MGHDK and CDR2 SYGVNS. The CDR3 loop is CASSVRGPSNEQFF. The CDR3 DNA follows: TGTGCCAGCAGTGTGCGGGGGCCTAGCAATGAGCAGTTCTTC.

This chain connects TRBV6-1 to TRBJ1-1, with D possibly being TRBD1 (6 bases). The CDR3 extends over 17 amino acids. V was trimmed by 4 bases and J by 8 bases, leaving 26 bases between them. The germline V gene encodes CDR1 MNHNS and CDR2 SASEGT. The DNA of the CDR3 is TGTGCCAGCAGTGGTCCAGGGGTGGATCTTGGTTCGGGAGAAGCTTTCTTT. Residues: CASSGPGVDLGSGEAFF.

This chain links TRBV5-1 with TRBJ2-3; no firm D call. Germline V gives CDR1 SGHRS, CDR2 YFSETQ. This CDR3 contains 14 residues. Deletions cut 1 base from V and 1 base from J, with 7 bases between. The CDR3 reads CASSLYQGTDTQYF. DNA for the CDR3: TGCGCCAGCAGCTTGTATCAGGGCACAGATACGCAGTATTTT.

The chain combines TRBV18 with TRBJ1-2; TRBD1 agrees at 8 bases. V lost 0 bases, J lost 2 bases, and 2 bases stayed unmatched. Germline CDR1 is KGHSH and CDR2 is LQKENI. This CDR3 spans 15 amino acids. The CDR3 sequence: CASSPPQGANYGYTF. For the CDR3, the DNA is TGTGCCAGCTCACCACCGCAGGGGGCGAACTATGGCTACACCTTC.

V and J are TRBV7-8 and TRBJ2-5; 7 nucleotides agree with TRBD1. Germline V gene data show CDR1 as SGHVS and CDR2 as FQNEAQ. The CDR3 loop spans 16 amino acids. The trim removed 5 bases at V and 3 bases at J, leaving 12 bases unmatched. CDR3 bases: TGTGCCAGCAGCGCCTACCACCGGGACAGAGAAGAGACCCAGTACTTC. Protein: CASSAYHRDREETQYF.

The rearrangement links TRBV27 to TRBJ2-3; weak D call: TRBD2 (5 bases). The CDR3 contains 16 residues. The V and J ends lost 5 bases and 4 bases respectively, with 19 bases between them. The germline V gene has CDR1 MNHEY and CDR2 SMNVEV (reference sequence). The CDR3 sequence: CASSPQAPGRSDTQYF. The DNA of the CDR3 is TGTGCCAGCAGTCCCCAGGCGCCTGGGAGATCAGATACGCAGTATTTT.

The chain joins TRBV19 to TRBJ2-5; TRBD1 is a possible D gene (5 bases). V shed 4 bases and J shed 5 bases, with 14 bases lying between them. The length of the CDR3 is 14 residues. Per the germline V gene, CDR1 is LNHDA and CDR2 is SQIVND (reference sequence). The CDR3 region has the DNA TGTGCCAGTAGTAGACTCCAGGGCGGCGAGACCCAGTACTTC. This sequence encodes CASSRLQGGETQYF. The whole variable domain, filled in from reference TRBV19 and TRBJ2-5, reads DGGITQSPKYLFRKEGQNVTLSCEQNLNHDAMYWYRQDPGQGLRLIYYSQIVNDFQKGDIAEGYSVSREKKESFPLTVTSAQKNPTAFYLCASSRLQGGETQYFGPGTRLLVL.